This T cell receptor (beta chain) originates from a study of OX40 agonist ivuxolimab in advanced cancers. J lost 3 bases, V lost 1 base, and 6 bases had no gene match. The germline V gene has CDR1 SNHLY and CDR2 FYNNEI. This CDR3 has 15 residues. Assay used: immunoSEQ multiplex PCR; TCRdb lists only in-frame clones, some missing. This sample yields tens of thousands of clones, of which 88% are seen a single time; 0.45% to 0.55% belongs to the top ten. The sample in question was CD4+ or CD8+ T cells sorted from blood, obtained in a trial of the OX40 agonist ivuxolimab. This chain joins TRBV2 and TRBJ2-7; 7 nucleotides line up with TRBD2. The receptor was isolated from an adult with an advanced solid tumor such as melanoma, head and neck, liver or kidney cancer. The CDR3 spells CASSEGSGGIYEQYF. The CDR3 DNA follows: TGTGCCAGCAGTGAAGGGTCGGGGGGTATCTACGAGCAGTACTTC. The full variable domain, completed using reference TRBV2 and TRBJ2-7, is EPEVTQTPSHQVTQMGQEVILRCVPISNHLYFYWYRQILGQKVEFLVSFYNNEISEKSEIFDDQFSVERPDGSNFTLKIRSTKLEDSAMYFCASSEGSGGIYEQYFGPGTRLTVT.